This T cell receptor (beta chain) was sequenced during a study of cytomegalovirus exposure and HLA in healthy donors. Study observations and caveats: Later analysis revealed greater clonal expansion in HLA-associated TCR beta chains than in equally common others. The authors later found most CMV-associated TCR beta chains appeared HLA-restricted.

Trimming took 5 bases from V and 7 from J; bases not matched to a gene: 10. Germline CDR1 MNHEY, CDR2 SMNVEV (reference sequence). This CDR3 contains 15 residues. The primer mix had 60 Vbeta and 13 Jbeta primers. Generated by immunoSEQ multiplex PCR, the TCRdb table keeps only in-frame clones and is missing some. The sample consists of some 150,000 clones, about 80% of them appearing once. In the case of this clone: As yet, its antigen is unknown.

The chain combines TRBV27 with TRBJ2-1; 8 bases are a match to TRBD2. The sequenced sample was PBMCs. This TCR came from a woman in her thirties or forties in good health and CMV-seronegative. CDR3 protein: CASSPAGLGRNEQFF. Written as DNA, the CDR3 is TGTGCCAGCAGTCCTGCGGGACTAGGGAGAAATGAGCAGTTCTTC.